This is a list of T cell receptor beta chains from one sample in a study of T cells in Graves' hyperthyroidism and ophthalmopathy. TCRdb passed the multiplex PCR reads through MiXCR, listing each CDR3 protein once. The data show under 400,000 distinct CDR3 sequences, around a sixth seen once. Sequenced sample: blood. Source of these receptors: a woman aged 18-29 years with Graves' hyperthyroidism that later progressed to Graves' ophthalmopathy. Each CDR3 is given with its conserved first and last residue. Fields, in order: V gene, clone size, D gene, J gene, CDR3 DNA, CDR3 protein. The D gene is left open where the match is weak. Clone size is not always given. Where it is, it says once, few, many or a class for expanded clones.

V gene: TRBV11-2
clone size: -
D gene: -
J gene: TRBJ2-3
CDR3 DNA: TGTGCCAGCAGCTTCGGGTGGACGGGAGCCACAGATACGCAGTATTTT
CDR3 protein: CASSFGWTGATDTQYF

V gene: TRBV30
clone size: many
D gene: -
J gene: TRBJ1-3
CDR3 DNA: TGTGCCTGGAGCCTGGAGAGCTCTGGAAACACCATATATTTT
CDR3 protein: CAWSLESSGNTIYF

V gene: TRBV25-1
clone size: few
D gene: -
J gene: TRBJ2-3
CDR3 DNA: TGTGCCAGCAGTGCTCCATTCGGTCACAGAGATACGCAGTATTTT
CDR3 protein: CASSAPFGHRDTQYF

V gene: TRBV9
clone size: few
D gene: -
J gene: TRBJ2-2
CDR3 DNA: TGTGCCAGCAGCGTAGCCAGGGTCGGGGAGCTGTTTTTT
CDR3 protein: CASSVARVGELFF

V gene: TRBV28
clone size: many
D gene: -
J gene: TRBJ2-5
CDR3 DNA: TGTGCCAGCAGCTATAGTGCCGAGACCCAGTACTTC
CDR3 protein: CASSYSAETQYF

V gene: TRBV10-3
clone size: -
D gene: -
J gene: TRBJ2-2
CDR3 DNA: TGTGCCATCAGTGAGTCGAGCGGGACCGGGGAGCTGTTTTTT
CDR3 protein: CAISESSGTGELFF

V gene: TRBV5-1
clone size: many
D gene: TRBD1
J gene: TRBJ1-2
CDR3 DNA: TGCGCCAGCAGCGGGGACAGCCGCTATGGCTACACCTTC
CDR3 protein: CASSGDSRYGYTF

V gene: TRBV27
clone size: many
D gene: TRBD1
J gene: TRBJ1-6
CDR3 DNA: TGTGCCAGCAGTTTGGGACAGGGAGTTTCACCCCTCCACTTT
CDR3 protein: CASSLGQGVSPLHF

V gene: TRBV6-1
clone size: -
D gene: TRBD2
J gene: TRBJ2-3
CDR3 DNA: TGTGCCAGCAGCCAACTAGCGGGGAATGTAGATACGCAGTATTTT
CDR3 protein: CASSQLAGNVDTQYF

V gene: TRBV20-1
clone size: -
D gene: -
J gene: TRBJ2-7
CDR3 DNA: TGCAGTGCTAAGAAGGGCTCCTACGAGCAGTACTTC
CDR3 protein: CSAKKGSYEQYF

V gene: TRBV5-1
clone size: many
D gene: -
J gene: TRBJ1-1
CDR3 DNA: TGCGCCAGCAGCTTGGACAGGGTTGCAACTGAAGCTTTCTTT
CDR3 protein: CASSLDRVATEAFF

V gene: TRBV9
clone size: -
D gene: -
J gene: TRBJ2-7
CDR3 DNA: TGTGCCAGCAGCCTGACGGCAGGGCGTGAGCAGTACTTC
CDR3 protein: CASSLTAGREQYF

V gene: TRBV28
clone size: many
D gene: -
J gene: TRBJ1-6
CDR3 DNA: TGTGCCAGCAGTACCGGAGAATGGACGGCGAATTCACCCCTCCACTTT
CDR3 protein: CASSTGEWTANSPLHF

V gene: TRBV3-1
clone size: -
D gene: TRBD1
J gene: TRBJ2-6
CDR3 DNA: TGTGCCAGCAGCCAAGGACCACAGGGGGTAGAGTCTGGGGCCAACGTCCTGACTTTC
CDR3 protein: CASSQGPQGVESGANVLTF

V gene: TRBV20-1
clone size: -
D gene: TRBD1
J gene: TRBJ1-2
CDR3 DNA: TGCAGTGCGACGGTAGGGGGCGTCTATGGCTACACCTTC
CDR3 protein: CSATVGGVYGYTF

V gene: TRBV20-1
clone size: many
D gene: -
J gene: TRBJ2-7
CDR3 DNA: TGCAGTGCTAGCGCGGCCTACGAGCAGTACTTC
CDR3 protein: CSASAAYEQYF

V gene: TRBV2
clone size: few
D gene: -
J gene: TRBJ1-1
CDR3 DNA: TGTGCCAGCAGGGAGTTGCGACAGATGAACACTGAAGCTTTCTTT
CDR3 protein: CASRELRQMNTEAFF

V gene: TRBV28
clone size: many
D gene: -
J gene: TRBJ2-3
CDR3 DNA: TGTGCCAGCGAGACGGGCACAGATACGCAGTATTTT
CDR3 protein: CASETGTDTQYF

V gene: TRBV28
clone size: many
D gene: TRBD2
J gene: TRBJ2-3
CDR3 DNA: TGTGCCAGCAGGAGGGCCGGGGGGACAGATACGCAGTATTTT
CDR3 protein: CASRRAGGTDTQYF

V gene: TRBV28
clone size: many
D gene: -
J gene: TRBJ2-7
CDR3 DNA: TGTGCCAGCAGTTTATGGCCCCTGGGGAAAGAGTCCTACGAGCAGTACTTC
CDR3 protein: CASSLWPLGKESYEQYF

V gene: TRBV28
clone size: few
D gene: -
J gene: TRBJ1-5
CDR3 DNA: TGTGCCAGCAGCAGGGCCAGGGGTAGCAATCAGCCCCAGCATTTT
CDR3 protein: CASSRARGSNQPQHF